Sequencing of this TCR beta chain was carried out in a study of tumor and adjacent non-tumor tissue in lung cancer. Study-wide context: Patients comprised 12 adenocarcinoma, a couple of squamous cell carcinoma and 1 small cell lung cancer. Patients were aged roughly 31 to 76, 10 men and a handful of women, stage I to III.

The germline V gene encodes CDR1 MNHNS and CDR2 SASEGT. CDR3 size: 16 residues. No cell sorting was done before RNA was extracted from the tissue. Distant lung tissue was collected more than 3 cm away from the tumor edge. Newly diagnosed lung cancer patients had thoracic surgery in China, August–late 2014, without prior chemotherapy. Three rounds of nested PCR, following a modified ARM-PCR protocol, produced the TCRbeta library. TCRdb processed the multiplex PCR reads anew with MiXCR; each CDR3 protein has one entry. The sample has tens of thousands of distinct CDR3 sequences; roughly 80% are singletons. This clonotype came up once. Its antigen is as yet unknown. Compared with germline, one end of the junction differs, possibly owing to a read error. General observations from the study: TCR diversity was significantly greater in tumor than normal lung tissue.

This TCR was recovered from a man aged 55-75 years with non-small cell lung cancer. The rearrangement joins TRBV6-1 to TRBJ2-2; 7 nucleotides match TRBD2. The sequenced sample consisted of distant non-tumor lung tissue. In DNA, the CDR3 is TGTGCCAACAGTGGGCTTGCGGGAGTGAACACCGGGGAGCTGTTTTTT. Residues: CANSGLAGVNTGELFF.